This T cell receptor (beta chain) was recorded in a study of T cells in Graves' hyperthyroidism and ophthalmopathy. This clonotype was observed at least ten times. This CDR3 is 13 amino acids long. Germline assignment: CDR1 SGHTA and CDR2 FQGTGA. Trimming took off 5 bases at V and 4 bases at J, with 11 bases between the two ends. RNA transcripts yielded amplified TCR beta CDR3 regions. The study used the HTBI primer set for a first-round RT-PCR of the TCR CDR3. MiXCR was run by TCRdb on the multiplex PCR reads, yielding one entry per CDR3 protein. The sample shows about 760,000 distinct CDR3 sequences, 35% of them seen only once.

The origin of this receptor is a middle-aged woman with Graves' hyperthyroidism. The sample consisted of blood. The rearrangement uses TRBV7-3 and TRBJ2-5; maybe TRBD1 (6 bases). CDR3 in DNA: TGTGCCAGCAGCCCAGGGGTGGGAGAGACCCAGTACTTC. Residues: CASSPGVGETQYF.